This T cell receptor (beta chain) comes out of a study of somatic mutations in cytotoxic T cells in rheumatoid arthritis. As for the study in general: Flow-sorting brought some V beta antibody-stained T-cell populations to nearly 100% purity, V beta1+ cells sequenced for TCRB among them. General observations from the study: Levels of CD8+ T-cell clonality in rheumatoid arthritis patients were statistically indistinguishable from those seen in age-matched healthy controls, with no significant difference. There were about an eighth of the 65 patients in whom the largest CD8+ clone exceeded 20% of CD8+ cells. Clonality of CD8+ cells rose with age in rheumatoid arthritis patients but not healthy controls.

Assay: immunoSEQ multiplex PCR; the TCRdb copy retains only in-frame clones and omits some. The sample records nearly 20,000 clones, approximately 80% being singletons. V was clipped by 2 bases and J by 7 bases, with 9 bases between them. Germline V lookup: CDR1 MDHEN, CDR2 SYDVKM. The CDR3 sequence is 13 residues long. In regard to this clone: The antigen is not known.

The sequence was obtained from a woman between 50 and 59 years old in good health. The V call is TRBV28, the J call TRBJ1-5; D perhaps matches TRBD1 (5 bases). The sequencing input was CD8+ T cells sorted from blood. The CDR3 here is CASSLQGNQPQHF. CDR3 DNA: TGTGCCAGCAGTTTACAGGGAAACCAGCCCCAGCATTTT.